This T cell receptor beta chain was sequenced in a study of HIV-infected children after antiretroviral therapy interruption. This clonotype has at least ten counts. The TCR library was built from RNA with a 3' RACE protocol and unique molecular identifiers. TCRdb reanalysed the 3' RACE reads using MiXCR and keeps one entry per CDR3 protein. The sample records 40,000 to 50,000 distinct CDR3 sequences, about 4.3% being singletons. Treatment defined: PENTA 11 planned treatment interruption arm or continuous ART arm. The V end was cut by 1 base, the J end by 2 bases, with 9 bases between. Germline V gene lookup returns CDR1 KGHSH and CDR2 LQKENI. The CDR3 is 15 amino acids.

The TCR comes from a pool of human donors with HIV. Source: CD45RA+ CD4+ T cells from PBMCs, pooled from several time points, taken from a donor given antiretroviral therapy, either interrupted or continuous. Subset: naive CD4+ CD45RA+ CD45RO- T cells. The chain links TRBV18 to TRBJ2-1; a possible D gene is TRBD1 (6 bases). CDR3 sequence: CASSPQSGAYNEQFF. CDR3 sequence (DNA): TGTGCCAGCTCACCACAGTCAGGGGCCTACAATGAGCAGTTCTTC.